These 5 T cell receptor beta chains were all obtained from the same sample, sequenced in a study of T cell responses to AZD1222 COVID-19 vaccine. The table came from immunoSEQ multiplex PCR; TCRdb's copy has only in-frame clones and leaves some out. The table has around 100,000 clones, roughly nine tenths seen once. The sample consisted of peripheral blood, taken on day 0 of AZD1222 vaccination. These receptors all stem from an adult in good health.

The CDR3 DNA follows: TGTGCCAGCTCACCTCAGGACAGGGTGCCTGGCTACACCTTC. The encoded protein is CASSPQDRVPGYTF. J is TRBJ1-2 and V is TRBV18; 8 bases are shared with TRBD1. After removal of 3 bases from V and 7 bases from J, the junction contained 7 bases not matched to a gene. CDR3 length: 14 residues. The V gene's germline CDR1 is KGHSH and CDR2 LQKENI.

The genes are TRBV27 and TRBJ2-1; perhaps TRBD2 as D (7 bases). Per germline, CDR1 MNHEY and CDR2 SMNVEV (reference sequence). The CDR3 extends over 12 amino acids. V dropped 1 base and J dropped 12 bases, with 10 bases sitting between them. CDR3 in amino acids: CASSLWGGRQFF. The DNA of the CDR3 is TGTGCCAGCAGTTTATGGGGGGGGCGGCAGTTCTTC.

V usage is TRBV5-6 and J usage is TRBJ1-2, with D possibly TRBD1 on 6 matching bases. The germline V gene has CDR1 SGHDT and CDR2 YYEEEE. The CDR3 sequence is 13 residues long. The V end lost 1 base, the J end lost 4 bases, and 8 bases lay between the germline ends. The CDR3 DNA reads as TGTGCCAGCAGCTTGAGAGGGGGCTATGGCTACACCTTC. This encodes CASSLRGGYGYTF.

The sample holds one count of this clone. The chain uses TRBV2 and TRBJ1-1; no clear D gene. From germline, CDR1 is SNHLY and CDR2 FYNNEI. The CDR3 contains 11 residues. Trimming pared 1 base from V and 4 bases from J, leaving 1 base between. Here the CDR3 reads CASSEVTEAFF. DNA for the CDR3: TGTGCCAGCAGTGAAGTCACTGAAGCTTTCTTT. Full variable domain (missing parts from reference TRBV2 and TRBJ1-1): EPEVTQTPSHQVTQMGQEVILRCVPISNHLYFYWYRQILGQKVEFLVSFYNNEISEKSEIFDDQFSVERPDGSNFTLKIRSTKLEDSAMYFCASSEVTEAFFGQGTRLTVV.

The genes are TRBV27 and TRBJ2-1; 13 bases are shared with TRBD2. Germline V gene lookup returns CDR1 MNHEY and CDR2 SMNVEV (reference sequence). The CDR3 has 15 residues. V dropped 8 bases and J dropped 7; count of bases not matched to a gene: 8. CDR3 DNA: TGTGCCAGCGGGGACGGGACTAGCGGGATGAATGAGCAGTTCTTC. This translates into CASGDGTSGMNEQFF.